Listed below are T cell receptor beta chains from one sample, sequenced in a study of a mutant IDH1 vaccine in newly diagnosed glioma. Sequencing used immunoSEQ multiplex PCR; TCRdb keeps in-frame clones, though not all of them. This sample has over 50,000 clones; 76% occur once, and the top ten carry 4% to 5.5%. Antigens for these TCRs are unknown. Material: PBMCs, obtained from a glioma patient whose treatment included an IDH1 peptide vaccine. These TCRs come from a woman in her forties with glioma. Some clones in this sample may be carry-over from other donors' samples. CDR3s leave out the opening cysteine and the closing phenylalanine or tryptophan. A row's size may be missing; if present it is once, few, many or a size class.

>TRBV30|few
ASRPAISNTEAF
>TRBV19|.
ASIDRGGGQPQH
>TRBV6-4|once
ASSRGAGETQY
>TRBV19|.
ASSGTGGYGYT
>TRBV5-5|.
ASSLAGADTEAF
>TRBV7-2|.
ASSPGWDQPQH
>TRBV7-9|.
ASSSPVEGGTGELF
>TRBV21-1|.
ASSNSNRHYEQY
>TRBV20-1|few
SAGGGEQY
>TRBV7-7|.
ASSRTGAHEQF
>TRBV10-1|.
ASSESPGQGADEQY
>TRBV15|.
ATQSGGRNYGYT
>TRBV14|.
ASSQDLGPMNTEAF
>TRBV4-1|.
ASSPFSGEKPF
>TRBV21-1|.
ASSKGAWDRGQYGYT
>TRBV15|once
ATSRDLGRNTEAF
>TRBV19|.
ASSGQINQPQH
>TRBV11-3|once
ASSLGPPTYEQY
>TRBV9|.
ASSVVDLPNTEAF
>TRBV4-1|few
ASSQVRDRTYEQY